Reported below is one T cell receptor beta chain. Its antigen is as yet unknown. Distinct nucleotide sequences in the sample also encode this CDR3. The data are from a study of beta chain features in type 1 diabetes. Background on the study: When patients were set against healthy donors, age, gender and cell yields were similar. Points from the study as a whole: For Type 1 diabetes patients, all four CD4+ subsets carried TCRB CDR3s that were moderately but significantly shorter. The similarity of naive, central memory and Treg TCRB repertoires appeared greater among patients than among healthy donors. Here, the possible influence of HLA type (on TCRB rearrangement) remained unresolved.

The authors reverse transcribed all of the isolated RNA, so sequencing captured expressed TCRB transcripts. The protocol was immunoSEQ multiplex PCR, while the TCRdb copy is restricted to in-frame clones and leaves out a portion. The sample lists 250,000 to 350,000 clones, about 15% seen once, with around 0.015% in the top ten. Germline CDR1 SGHRS, CDR2 YFSETQ. The CDR3 consists of 13 residues. V was shortened by 4 bases and J by 0 bases, with 6 bases between the two germline ends. V and J are TRBV5-1 and TRBJ2-3; D is unclear. This sequence originates from a young man with type 1 diabetes. What was sequenced was naive CD4+ T cells from blood. The CDR3 sequence: CASSPTSTDTQYF. The CDR3 DNA reads as TGCGCCAGCAGCCCGACTAGCACAGATACGCAGTATTTT. Based on the CDR3 plus reference TRBV5-1 and TRBJ2-3, the full variable domain is KAGVTQTPRYLIKTRGQQVTLSCSPISGHRSVSWYQQTPGQGLQFLFEYFSETQRNKGNFPGRFSGRQFSNSRSEMNVSTLELGDSALYLCASSPTSTDTQYFGPGTRLTVL.